This T cell receptor beta chain derives from a study of T cell repertoires in aging, cancer and after chemotherapy. At the level of the study: Repeat sampling of healthy donors over several months to years showed clear clonal overlap. Study-wide points: In cancer patients, declining TCR diversity with age involved lost richness and lost evenness. In each cancer cohort, median generation probability increased across chemotherapy, suggesting thymic output rebounded.

Rearranged V-D-J TRB sequences were amplified with a mixed TRB-A/B primer pool. MiXCR, run by TCRdb on the multiplex PCR reads, gives a single entry per CDR3 protein. Among thousands of distinct CDR3 sequences, less than 25% were seen once, and the ten largest hold around 2.8%. Amplification of TCR beta used genomic DNA extracted from peripheral blood. V lost 5 bases, J lost 4 bases, and 14 bases lay in between. This CDR3 is built from 14 residues. CDR1 and CDR2 from the germline V gene are MNHEY and SVGAGI. This clonotype is classed as medium-sized. Its antigen is undetermined. The receptor comes from a human donor in good health. The chain has TRBV6-5 and TRBJ1-1; a weak D match, TRBD1 (5 bases). Sequenced input: blood. The DNA of the CDR3 is TGTGCCAGCAGTGTCGGAGGAGGGGCCACTGAAGCTTTCTTT. Translating it yields CASSVGGGATEAFF.